A single sample is the source of the 2 T cell receptor beta chains below, sequenced in a study of blood T cell repertoires in COVID-19. Profiling relied on immunoSEQ multiplex PCR, and the TCRdb table lists in-frame clones only, not all of them. Here the sample spans 200,000 to 250,000 clones, approximately 81% being singletons. Sequencing was carried out using peripheral blood. The receptor source for this set is an elderly woman with acute or convalescent COVID-19.

V and J are TRBV29-1 and TRBJ2-3, with 9 positions matching TRBD2. Germline CDR1 and CDR2: SQVTM and ANQGSEA. This CDR3 is 15 amino acids long. Germline trimming cut 3 bases from V and 3 bases from J; bases unmatched to any gene: 7. Here the CDR3 reads CSVDRAGGGTDTQYF. CDR3 nucleotide sequence: TGCAGCGTTGACCGCGCGGGAGGGGGGACAGATACGCAGTATTTT.

The gene calls are TRBV6-6 and TRBJ2-7; D may be TRBD2 (6 bases). CDR1 is MNHNY, CDR2 SVGAGI, per germline (reference sequence). CDR3 length equals 16 residues. Trimming took off 2 bases at V and 6 bases at J, with 20 bases between the two ends. The CDR3 bases are TGTGCCAGCAGTTACGGTACCGCCGGGACTTCGCTCGAGCAGTACTTC. Protein: CASSYGTAGTSLEQYF.